The 14 T cell receptor beta chains presented below share a single source sample, sequenced in a study of blood T cells in healthy people across ages. With a J-beta primer mix and a sample-barcoded 5' primer, a second PCR ran about 7 to 12 cycles. TCRdb fed the 5' RACE reads into MiXCR, producing one record per CDR3 protein. This table has approximately 2,000,000 distinct CDR3 sequences, around 42% appearing once. Material for sequencing was blood. These receptor sequences come from a human donor in good health.

This chain links TRBV11-2 with TRBJ2-1; D not resolved. V was cut by 3 bases and J by 4 bases, with 7 bases left in between. Germline CDR1 reads SGHAT; CDR2 reads FQNNGV. This CDR3 has 13 amino acids. The CDR3 bases are TGTGCCAGCAGCTTTACGGAATACAATGAGCAGTTCTTC. As protein: CASSFTEYNEQFF.

This clonotype was observed a few times. The chain links TRBV29-1 to TRBJ1-2; 7 bases are shared with TRBD1. CDR1 is SQVTM, CDR2 ANQGSEA, per germline. The junction had 7 bases not matched to a gene; V was cut back by 4 bases and J by 8 bases. The CDR3 contains 12 residues. The CDR3 region has the DNA TGCAGCGTTGGCCTGACAGGGAACGGCTACACCTTC. Its translation is CSVGLTGNGYTF.

V gene TRBV9 combines with J gene TRBJ1-6; D gene ambiguous. The V gene lost 0 bases and the J gene lost 10 bases, with 14 bases spanning the gap. Looked up from germline, CDR1 is SGDLS and CDR2 is YYNGEE. The CDR3 totals 15 residues. CDR3 region: CASSVVGGGDSPLHF. As DNA, the CDR3 is TGTGCCAGCAGCGTAGTGGGAGGTGGAGACTCACCCCTCCACTTT.

The chain has TRBV6-6 and TRBJ1-2; D perhaps matches TRBD1 (6 bases). This CDR3 has 16 amino acids. The V gene lost 8 bases and the J gene lost 8 bases, with 27 bases spanning the gap. Germline V lookup: CDR1 MNHNY, CDR2 SVGAGI (reference sequence). The CDR3 nucleotides read TGTGCCAGCGAAATGGCCCACCCCAACAGGGTGGGCGGCTACACCTTC. Residues: CASEMAHPNRVGGYTF.

As for this clonotype: A single base separates this from a much larger clone, so it may be a read error. This chain uses TRBV24-1 with TRBJ2-1, with D uncertain. This CDR3 contains 14 residues. Germline lookup yields CDR1 KGHDR and CDR2 SFDVKD. The CDR3 spells CATRDLGPYNEQFF. For the CDR3, the DNA is TGTGCCACCAGGGATTTGGGTCCGTACAATGAGCAGTTCTTC.

The chain is built from TRBV7-2 and TRBJ1-1; tentative D call: TRBD1 (6 bases). There are 12 residues in the CDR3. Germline assignment: CDR1 SGHTA and CDR2 FQGNSA. V was cut by 3 bases and J by 11 bases, with 13 bases left in between. The CDR3 DNA reads TGTGCCAGCAGCTTGAGGGGGAGGCTGGCTTTCTTT. Residues: CASSLRGRLAFF.

CDR3 nucleotide sequence: TGTGCCAGCAGTTTGATAGGTCACTCCTACGAGCAGTACTTC. Protein product: CASSLIGHSYEQYF. The rearrangement joins TRBV28 to TRBJ2-7; D call uncertain. Germline V gene sequence: CDR1 MDHEN, CDR2 SYDVKM. V was shortened by 3 bases and J by 0 bases, with 9 bases between the two germline ends. The CDR3 spans 14 residues.

V and J are TRBV29-1 and TRBJ2-3; 9 bases align to TRBD1. CDR1 is SQVTM and CDR2 is ANQGSEA in the germline V gene. V dropped 2 bases and J dropped 2; count of bases not matched to a gene: 5. The CDR3 length is 15 residues. In nucleotides, the CDR3 is TGCAGCGTTGAAAGGGGACAGGGACTCACAGATACGCAGTATTTT. This sequence encodes CSVERGQGLTDTQYF.

This chain links TRBV3-1 with TRBJ1-1; no definite D call. Trimming shortened V by 0 bases and J by 7 bases, and 12 bases separated the two germline ends. The V gene's germline CDR1 is LGHDT and CDR2 YNNKEL (reference sequence). The CDR3 totals 14 residues. The CDR3 nucleotides read TGTGCCAGCAGCCAAGAAAGGTCCAGGAGTGAAGCTTTCTTT. Protein sequence: CASSQERSRSEAFF.

This clonotype was recorded only once. No conserved phenylalanine or tryptophan is present at the end of the CDR3, so a read error is the likely explanation. The chain employs TRBV11-3 and TRBJ1-5; the D gene is possibly TRBD1 (5 bases). Per germline, CDR1 SGHNT and CDR2 YENEEA. Trimming left V 0 bases short and J 2 bases short, with 14 bases between. CDR3 length: 17 residues. The DNA of the CDR3 is TGTGCCAGCAGCTTAGATAGGCAGGGAGGTGGCAATCAGCCCCAGCATTGT. Translation: CASSLDRQGGGNQPQHC.

The table lists this clonotype with a few counts. The chain is built from TRBV7-2 and TRBJ1-2, with TRBD1 as a possible D gene (6 bases). Between the trimmed V and J ends, which lost 1 base and 6 bases, there was a span of 15 bases. The V gene's germline CDR1 is SGHTA and CDR2 FQGNSA. The CDR3 is made up of 15 amino acids. Here the CDR3 DNA reads TGTGCCAGCAGCTTAGATGGGAGGCAGGGGAATGGCTACACCTTC. Protein product: CASSLDGRQGNGYTF.

This chain joins TRBV12-3 or TRBV12-4 and TRBJ2-4; tentatively, D is TRBD1 (5 bases). The CDR3 consists of 19 residues. Trimming shortened V by 3 bases and J by 2 bases, and 23 bases separated the two germline ends. The CDR3 here is CASSLRSWAGPLSKNIQYF. The CDR3 DNA is TGTGCCAGCAGTTTGCGATCTTGGGCAGGGCCTCTTTCCAAAAACATTCAGTACTTC.

The V and J genes are TRBV12-3 or TRBV12-4 and TRBJ2-7; D not certain. This CDR3 comprises 13 residues. V dropped 3 bases and J dropped 5 bases, with 11 bases sitting between them. CDR3 in amino acids: CASSFWRLDEQYF. The CDR3 region has the DNA TGTGCCAGCAGTTTTTGGCGTCTAGACGAGCAGTACTTC.

In this sample, this clonotype turned up a few times. This chain joins TRBV4-2 and TRBJ2-7; 11 bases fit TRBD2. V lost 4 bases to trimming and J lost 3 bases; unmatched junction nucleotides: 8. CDR3 length: 16 amino acids. From germline, CDR1 is LGHNA and CDR2 YNFKEQ. CDR3 region: CASSPVSGGDGYEQYF. The DNA for the CDR3 is TGTGCCAGCAGCCCCGTTAGCGGGGGGGACGGCTACGAGCAGTACTTC.